Shown below are 29 T cell receptor beta chains from a single sample sequenced in a study of cytomegalovirus exposure and HLA in healthy donors. This PCR relied on a set of 60 Vbeta primers and 13 Jbeta primers. The assay was immunoSEQ multiplex PCR, and TCRdb's table has in-frame clones only and misses some. The profile shows about 110,000 clones, approximately 82% of them singletons. Specimen: PBMCs. All receptors derive from a man aged 40-55 years in good health and CMV-seropositive.

The V call is TRBV5-4, the J call TRBJ2-5, with 8 bases aligning to TRBD2. The CDR3 spans 16 residues. After removal of 2 bases from V and 7 bases from J, the junction contained 13 bases not matched to a gene. Germline V gene data show CDR1 as SGHNT and CDR2 as YYREEE (reference sequence). The CDR3 sequence is CASSFRAGGAGGTQYF. As DNA, the CDR3 is TGTGCCAGCAGCTTTAGGGCGGGGGGCGCCGGTGGGACCCAGTACTTC.

A remark on this clone: The junction does not match germline at one end; this may be a read error. This chain joins TRBV27 and TRBJ2-2, with TRBD2 as a possible D gene (5 bases). This CDR3 is built from 15 residues. The germline V gene encodes CDR1 MNHEY and CDR2 SMNVEV (reference sequence). In DNA form, the CDR3 reads TGTGCCAGCAGTTTCCGGGCAGCCCTCCCCGGGGAGCTATTTTTT. This translates into CASSFRAALPGELFF.

The J gene is TRBJ2-2, the V gene TRBV11-3; D gene ambiguous. The CDR3 contains 14 residues. Germline V lookup: CDR1 SGHNT, CDR2 YENEEA. With 2 bases removed from V and 0 bases from J, the gap between germline ends came to 4 bases. For the CDR3, the DNA is TGTGCCAGCAGCTTAACAGCGAACACCGGGGAGCTGTTTTTT. Encoded protein: CASSLTANTGELFF.

J is TRBJ2-2 and V is TRBV28, with 11 bases identical to TRBD2. V was pared by 6 bases and J by 4 bases, with 4 bases of the junction left unmatched. In germline, CDR1 is MDHEN, CDR2 SYDVKM. This CDR3 contains 15 residues. The CDR3 sequence: CASRSLAGGTGELFF. CDR3 DNA: TGTGCCAGCAGGTCCCTAGCGGGAGGCACCGGGGAGCTGTTTTTT.

The J gene is TRBJ2-2, the V gene TRBV15, with D tentatively TRBD2 (7 bases). The CDR3 has 18 residues. V lost 1 base to trimming and J lost 0 bases, with 15 bases between them. Germline CDR1 and CDR2: LNHNV and YYDKDF (reference sequence). In DNA form, the CDR3 reads TGTGCCACCAGCAGAGCCGAGGGGAGGGGGGCGAACACCGGGGAGCTGTTTTTT. As protein: CATSRAEGRGANTGELFF.

The chain has TRBV18 and TRBJ2-1; tentatively, D is TRBD2 (6 bases). In germline, CDR1 is KGHSH, CDR2 LQKENI. The V gene lost 3 bases and the J gene lost 6 bases, with 9 bases spanning the gap. CDR3 length equals 13 residues. CDR3 bases: TGTGCCAGCTCACCCTTGGGGGGCAATGAGCAGTTCTTC. This translates into CASSPLGGNEQFF.

The chain couples TRBV6-5 to TRBJ1-2; 7 positions agree with TRBD1. Germline lookup yields CDR1 MNHEY and CDR2 SVGAGI. V trimming: 6 bases; J trimming: 4 bases; junction bases outside the gene matches: 8. This CDR3 is built from 14 residues. For the CDR3, the DNA is TGTGCCAGCAGGGGGACAGAGCGATTCTATGGCTACACCTTC. Its protein is CASRGTERFYGYTF.

V usage is TRBV5-8 and J usage is TRBJ2-3, with TRBD2 matching 16 bases. Germline lookup yields CDR1 SGHTS and CDR2 YDEGEE. This CDR3 region has 17 residues. J gave up 6 bases and V 3 bases, and 7 bases lay outside the gene matches. The CDR3 bases are TGTGCCAGCAGCTGGAAGGGACTAGCGGGAGGGCGGGATACGCAGTATTTT. Its translation is CASSWKGLAGGRDTQYF.

The chain recombines TRBV28 with TRBJ1-1; TRBD1 agrees at 8 bases. After removal of 7 bases from V and 10 bases from J, the junction contained 17 bases not matched to a gene. The CDR3 consists of 15 residues. Germline V gives CDR1 MDHEN, CDR2 SYDVKM. The CDR3 DNA is TGTGCCAGCAACCCAGGACAGGGTCTTATATGGGCAGCTTTCTTT. It translates to CASNPGQGLIWAAFF.

The sample holds one count of this clone. The J gene is TRBJ2-3, the V gene TRBV7-9; 10 bases map to TRBD2. The CDR3 runs 17 residues. CDR1 is SEHNR, CDR2 FQNEAQ, per germline (reference sequence). With V trimmed by 1 base and J by 4 bases, 8 bases remained unmatched. CDR3 sequence (DNA): TGTGCCAGCAGCTTAGGGACAGGGACTAGCGTTGCAGATACGCAGTATTTT. It translates to CASSLGTGTSVADTQYF.

To note about this clone: One junction end does not reproduce the germline sequence, and a read error may be involved. This sequence joins TRBV30 and TRBJ1-1, with 8 bases lining up with TRBD1. This CDR3 region has 13 residues. The germline gives CDR1 GTSNPN, CDR2 SVGIG (reference sequence). CDR3 bases: TGTGCCTGGAGTGCCGAGGACAGGGAAAGTCTATCCTTT. This gives the protein CAWSAEDRESLSF.

The rearrangement links TRBV5-1 to TRBJ1-2, with 10 bases identical to TRBD1. This CDR3 spans 16 amino acids. Per the germline V gene, CDR1 is SGHRS and CDR2 is YFSETQ. With 4 bases clipped from V and 0 bases from J, the junction kept 6 bases outside the gene matches. In nucleotides, the CDR3 is TGCGCCAGCAGCCGGGACAGGGGTCCCCCTAACTATGGCTACACCTTC. It yields the protein CASSRDRGPPNYGYTF.

The rearrangement links TRBV9 to TRBJ1-2; D gene ambiguous. The CDR3 runs 15 residues. Trimming pared 0 bases from V and 0 bases from J, leaving 9 bases between. In germline, CDR1 is SGDLS, CDR2 YYNGEE. This CDR3 is CASSVAPTTNYGYTF. The CDR3 DNA is TGTGCCAGCAGCGTAGCCCCTACTACTAACTATGGCTACACCTTC.

This clone was found a few times. The chain has TRBV6-1 and TRBJ1-2, with 8 bases lining up with TRBD1. V lost 2 bases and J lost 4; bases outside the gene matches: 12. This CDR3 contains 17 residues. Per germline, CDR1 MNHNS and CDR2 SASEGT. The CDR3, as DNA: TGTGCCAGCAGTGAAACCTTGGGGACAGGCTTTTCCTATGGCTACACCTTC. Protein product: CASSETLGTGFSYGYTF.

In this sample, this clone turned up a few times. The chain joins TRBV7-8 to TRBJ2-2; 7 bases are a match to TRBD2. Germline V gene data show CDR1 as SGHVS and CDR2 as FQNEAQ. J was trimmed by 4 bases and V by 4 bases; bases with no gene match: 3. CDR3 length: 14 residues. This CDR3 is CASSSGLGTGELFF. The CDR3 bases are TGTGCCAGCAGCTCCGGACTAGGCACCGGGGAGCTGTTTTTT. Based on the CDR3 plus reference TRBV7-8 and TRBJ2-2, the full variable domain is GAGVSQSPRYKVAKRGQDVALRCDPISGHVSLFWYQQALGQGPEFLTYFQNEAQLDKSGLPSDRFFAERPEGSVSTLKIQRTQQEDSAVYLCASSSGLGTGELFFGEGSRLTVL.

J is TRBJ2-1 and V is TRBV11-1, with 8 positions matching TRBD2. Losses at the gene ends were 2 bases for V and 2 bases for J; bases not matched to a gene: 8. CDR3 length equals 17 residues. Per the germline V gene, CDR1 is SGHAT and CDR2 is FQDESV (reference sequence). CDR3 residues: CASSLIPGLEAYNEQFF. The CDR3 DNA follows: TGTGCCAGCAGCTTAATCCCGGGACTAGAAGCCTACAATGAGCAGTTCTTC. The complete variable domain, with remaining parts taken from reference TRBV11-1 and TRBJ2-1, reads EAEVAQSPRYKITEKSQAVAFWCDPISGHATLYWYRQILGQGPELLVQFQDESVVDDSQLPKDRFSAERLKGVDSTLKIQPAELGDSAMYLCASSLIPGLEAYNEQFFGPGTRLTVL.

The chain recombines TRBV4-2 with TRBJ2-7, with unresolved D. The V gene's germline CDR1 is LGHNA and CDR2 YNFKEQ. The CDR3 sequence is 16 residues long. V shed 0 bases and J shed 0 bases, with 12 bases lying between them. The DNA for the CDR3 is TGTGCCAGCAGCCAAGATACAAGTTATACCTCCTACGAGCAGTACTTC. Encoded protein: CASSQDTSYTSYEQYF.

As to this clone: The germline gene is not matched at one end of the junction; a read error may be the cause. This chain uses TRBV6-1 with TRBJ2-2, with D tentatively TRBD1 (6 bases). The CDR3 is made up of 15 amino acids. CDR1 MNHNS and CDR2 SASEGT come from the germline V gene. The CDR3 sequence: CASSEWTANTRELFF. The CDR3 DNA reads as TGTGCCAGCAGTGAATGGACAGCGAACACCAGGGAGCTGTTTTTT.

The chain carries TRBV7-2 and TRBJ2-7, with 8 bases that match TRBD2. This CDR3 is built from 14 residues. V was pared by 6 bases and J by 2 bases, with 6 bases of the junction left unmatched. In germline, CDR1 is SGHTA, CDR2 FQGNSA. The CDR3 DNA reads as TGTGCCAGCAGTCACACTAGCGGAGCCTACGAGCAGTACTTC. It yields the protein CASSHTSGAYEQYF.

The rearrangement joins TRBV7-2 to TRBJ2-1, with D possibly matching TRBD1 (6 bases). V gave up 1 base and J gave up 2 bases, with 9 bases separating them. The CDR3 length is 15 residues. Germline CDR1 and CDR2: SGHTA and FQGNSA. The CDR3 loop is CASSLGRGTYNEQFF. CDR3 coding DNA: TGTGCCAGCAGCTTAGGCAGGGGAACCTACAATGAGCAGTTCTTC.

The sample holds a few counts of this clone. The rearrangement links TRBV4-1 to TRBJ1-2; a weak D match, TRBD1 (5 bases). Trimming cost V 4 bases and J 8 bases, with 26 bases left between them. Germline V gene sequence: CDR1 MGHRA, CDR2 YSYEKL. The length of the CDR3 is 17 residues. CDR3 nucleotides: TGCGCCAGCAGCCCCACATCCACCTCAGGGAGGAATGGCGGCTACACCTTC. Translating gives CASSPTSTSGRNGGYTF.

The chain links TRBV28 to TRBJ1-2, with 7 bases lining up with TRBD1. V trimming: 1 base; J trimming: 4 bases; junction bases outside the gene matches: 6. Germline V gene lookup returns CDR1 MDHEN and CDR2 SYDVKM. The CDR3 sequence is 15 residues long. The CDR3 DNA reads as TGTGCCAGCAGTTTATACCAGACAGGGTCCTATGGCTACACCTTC. This translates into CASSLYQTGSYGYTF.

This clone was recorded only once. Relative to the germline gene, one junction end is altered; a read error may explain this. This sequence joins TRBV11-1 and TRBJ2-4; D possibly corresponds to TRBD2 (5 bases). The CDR3 extends over 19 amino acids. Germline-derived CDR1 and CDR2 are SGHAT and FQDESV (reference sequence). The CDR3 nucleotides are TGTGCCAGCAGCTCCCCCCTCGAGGGCAGGAGGTTCGCCAAAAACAGTCAGTACTTC. Translation gives CASSSPLEGRRFAKNSQYF.

The chain combines TRBV11-3 with TRBJ1-1; no clear D. Germline V lookup: CDR1 SGHNT, CDR2 YENEEA. This CDR3 is built from 13 residues. V lost 3 bases and J 1 base, leaving 6 bases between the germline ends. This chain's CDR3 is CASSFEQNTEAFF. DNA for the CDR3: TGTGCCAGCAGCTTTGAACAGAACACTGAAGCTTTCTTT.

The chain carries TRBV7-9 and TRBJ1-4; 9 nucleotides match TRBD1. CDR1 SEHNR and CDR2 FQNEAQ come from the germline V gene (reference sequence). Trimming cost V 5 bases and J 6 bases; bases outside gene matches: 7. The CDR3 has 15 residues. The CDR3 coding sequence is TGTGCCAGCAGCGGGGACAGGGCGAGAGATGAAAAACTGTTTTTT. Amino acids: CASSGDRARDEKLFF.

This clone was counted between two and nine times. V usage is TRBV18 and J usage is TRBJ2-1; 10 positions match TRBD1. Trimming cost V 5 bases and J 6 bases; bases outside gene matches: 4. CDR3 size: 14 residues. Germline V lookup: CDR1 KGHSH, CDR2 LQKENI. The DNA for the CDR3 is TGTGCCAGCTCAGAACGGGACAGGGGCAATGAGCAGTTCTTC. Encoded protein: CASSERDRGNEQFF.

This chain uses TRBV29-1 with TRBJ1-1; maybe TRBD1 (6 bases). The CDR3 sequence is 13 residues long. V lost 7 bases and J lost 10, with 22 bases in between. Germline CDR1 SQVTM, CDR2 ANQGSEA. The CDR3 DNA reads as TGCAGCGGTGTTCCCGGGCAGGGGAGGGTAGCTTTCTTT. Amino acid sequence: CSGVPGQGRVAFF.

The gene calls are TRBV11-1 and TRBJ2-1; TRBD2 aligns across 10 bases. Trimming took 0 bases from V and 11 from J; bases not matched to a gene: 10. There are 16 residues in the CDR3. From germline, CDR1 is SGHAT and CDR2 FQDESV (reference sequence). CDR3 region: CASSLALDPSGSQQFF. The CDR3 nucleotides read TGTGCCAGCAGCTTAGCGCTAGATCCTAGCGGGAGTCAGCAGTTCTTC.

The CDR3 spells CATSRAIMGTGSYEQYF. The CDR3 DNA follows: TGTGCCACCAGCAGAGCGATAATGGGGACAGGCTCCTACGAGCAGTACTTC. This chain joins TRBV15 and TRBJ2-7, with 8 bases lining up with TRBD1. CDR1 is LNHNV and CDR2 is YYDKDF in the germline V gene (reference sequence). This CDR3 is 17 amino acids long. Losses at the gene ends were 1 base for V and 0 bases for J; bases not matched to a gene: 8. Based on the CDR3 plus reference TRBV15 and TRBJ2-7, the full variable domain is DAMVIQNPRYQVTQFGKPVTLSCSQTLNHNVMYWYQQKSSQAPKLLFHYYDKDFNNEADTPDNFQSRRPNTSFCFLDIRSPGLGDTAMYLCATSRAIMGTGSYEQYFGPGTRLTVT.